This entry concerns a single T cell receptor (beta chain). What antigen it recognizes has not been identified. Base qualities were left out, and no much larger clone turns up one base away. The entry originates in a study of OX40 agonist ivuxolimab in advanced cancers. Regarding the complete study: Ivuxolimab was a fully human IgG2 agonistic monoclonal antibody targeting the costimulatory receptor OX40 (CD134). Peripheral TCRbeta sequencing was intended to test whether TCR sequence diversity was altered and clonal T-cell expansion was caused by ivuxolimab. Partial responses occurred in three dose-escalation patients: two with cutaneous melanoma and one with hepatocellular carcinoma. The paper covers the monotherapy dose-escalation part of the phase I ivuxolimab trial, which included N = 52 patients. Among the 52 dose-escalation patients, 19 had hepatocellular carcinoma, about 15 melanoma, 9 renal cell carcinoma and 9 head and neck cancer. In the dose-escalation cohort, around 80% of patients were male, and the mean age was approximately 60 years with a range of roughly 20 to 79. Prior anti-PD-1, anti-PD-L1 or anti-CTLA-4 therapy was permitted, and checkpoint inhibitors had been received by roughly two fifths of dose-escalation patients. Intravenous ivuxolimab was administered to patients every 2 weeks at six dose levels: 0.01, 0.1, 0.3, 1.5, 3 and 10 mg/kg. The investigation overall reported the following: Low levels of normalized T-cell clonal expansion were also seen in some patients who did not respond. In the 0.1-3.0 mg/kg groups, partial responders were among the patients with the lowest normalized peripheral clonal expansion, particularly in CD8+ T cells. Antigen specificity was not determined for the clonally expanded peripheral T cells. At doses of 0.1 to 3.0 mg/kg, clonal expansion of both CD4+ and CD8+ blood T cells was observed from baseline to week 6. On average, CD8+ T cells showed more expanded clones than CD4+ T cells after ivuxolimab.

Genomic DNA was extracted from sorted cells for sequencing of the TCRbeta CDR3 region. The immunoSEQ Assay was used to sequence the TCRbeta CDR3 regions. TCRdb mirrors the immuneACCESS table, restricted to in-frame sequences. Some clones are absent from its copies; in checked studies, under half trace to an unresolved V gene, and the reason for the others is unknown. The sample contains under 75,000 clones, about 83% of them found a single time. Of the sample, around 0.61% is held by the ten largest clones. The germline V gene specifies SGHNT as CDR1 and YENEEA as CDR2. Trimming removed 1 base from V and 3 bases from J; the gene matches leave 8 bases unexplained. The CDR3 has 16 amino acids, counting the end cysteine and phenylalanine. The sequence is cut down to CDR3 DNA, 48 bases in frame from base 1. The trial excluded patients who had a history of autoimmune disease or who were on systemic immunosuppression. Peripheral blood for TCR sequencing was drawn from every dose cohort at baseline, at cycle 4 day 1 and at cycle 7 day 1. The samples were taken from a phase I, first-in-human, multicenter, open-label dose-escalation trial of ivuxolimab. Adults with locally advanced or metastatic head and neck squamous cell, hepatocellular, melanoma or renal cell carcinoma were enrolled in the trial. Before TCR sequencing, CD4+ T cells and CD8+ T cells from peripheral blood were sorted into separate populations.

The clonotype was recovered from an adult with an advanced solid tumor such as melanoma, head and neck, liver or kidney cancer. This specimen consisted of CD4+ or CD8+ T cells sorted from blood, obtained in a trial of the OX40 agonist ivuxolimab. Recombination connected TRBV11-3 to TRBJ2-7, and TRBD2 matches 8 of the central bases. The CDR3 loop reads CASSLVAGAGDYEQYF. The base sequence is TGTGCCAGCAGCTTAGTGGCGGGAGCGGGAGACTACGAGCAGTACTTC.